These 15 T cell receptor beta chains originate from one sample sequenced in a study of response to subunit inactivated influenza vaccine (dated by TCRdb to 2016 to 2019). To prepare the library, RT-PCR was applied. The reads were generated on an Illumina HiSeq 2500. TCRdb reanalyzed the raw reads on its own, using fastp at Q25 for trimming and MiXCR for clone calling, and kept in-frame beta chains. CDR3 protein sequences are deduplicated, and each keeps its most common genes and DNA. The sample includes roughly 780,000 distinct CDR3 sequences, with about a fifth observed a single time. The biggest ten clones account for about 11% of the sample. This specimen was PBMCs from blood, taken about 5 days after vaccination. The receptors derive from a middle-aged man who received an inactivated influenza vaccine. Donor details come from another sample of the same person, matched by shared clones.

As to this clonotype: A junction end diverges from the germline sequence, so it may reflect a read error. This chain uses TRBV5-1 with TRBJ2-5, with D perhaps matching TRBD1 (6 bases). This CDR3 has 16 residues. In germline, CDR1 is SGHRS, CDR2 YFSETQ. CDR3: CTSSLVLGKQGETQYF. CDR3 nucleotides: TGCACCAGCAGCTTGGTATTAGGGAAGCAGGGGGAGACCCAGTACTTC. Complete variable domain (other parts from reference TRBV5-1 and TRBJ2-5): KAGVTQTPRYLIKTRGQQVTLSCSPISGHRSVSWYQQTPGQGLQFLFEYFSETQRNKGNFPGRFSGRQFSNSRSEMNVSTLELGDSALYLCTSSLVLGKQGETQYFGPGTRLLVL.

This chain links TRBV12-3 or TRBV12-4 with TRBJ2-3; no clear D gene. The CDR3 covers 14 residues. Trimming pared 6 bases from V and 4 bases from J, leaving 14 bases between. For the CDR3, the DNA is TGTGCCAGCAGCACCCGCCCCCGGGCAGATACGCAGTATTTT. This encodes CASSTRPRADTQYF.

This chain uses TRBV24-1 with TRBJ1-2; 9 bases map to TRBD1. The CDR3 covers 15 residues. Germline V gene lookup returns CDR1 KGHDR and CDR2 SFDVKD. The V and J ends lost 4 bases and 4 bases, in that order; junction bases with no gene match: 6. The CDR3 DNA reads TGTGCCACCAGTGACCCGGGACAGGGCGGCTATGGCTACACCTTC. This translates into CATSDPGQGGYGYTF.

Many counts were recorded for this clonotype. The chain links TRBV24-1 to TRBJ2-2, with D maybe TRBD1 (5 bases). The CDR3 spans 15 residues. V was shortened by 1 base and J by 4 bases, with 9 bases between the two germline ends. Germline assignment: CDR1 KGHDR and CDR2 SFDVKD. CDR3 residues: CATSDFLQGTGELFF. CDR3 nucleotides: TGTGCCACCAGTGATTTTCTGCAGGGCACCGGGGAGCTGTTTTTT.

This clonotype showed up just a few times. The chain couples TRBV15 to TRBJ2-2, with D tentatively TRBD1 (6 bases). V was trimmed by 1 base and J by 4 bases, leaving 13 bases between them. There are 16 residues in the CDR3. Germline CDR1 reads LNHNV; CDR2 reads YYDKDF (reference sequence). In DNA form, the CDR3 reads TGTGCCACCAGCAGAGGCTCGACAGGTACCACCGGGGAGCTGTTTTTT. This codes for CATSRGSTGTTGELFF.

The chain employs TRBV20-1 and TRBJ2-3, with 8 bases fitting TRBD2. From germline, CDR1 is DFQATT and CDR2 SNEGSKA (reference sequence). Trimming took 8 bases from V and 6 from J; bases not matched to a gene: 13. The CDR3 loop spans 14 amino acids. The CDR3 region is CSHTSGTKADTQYF. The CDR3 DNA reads TGCAGTCACACTAGCGGTACCAAGGCGGATACGCAGTATTTT.

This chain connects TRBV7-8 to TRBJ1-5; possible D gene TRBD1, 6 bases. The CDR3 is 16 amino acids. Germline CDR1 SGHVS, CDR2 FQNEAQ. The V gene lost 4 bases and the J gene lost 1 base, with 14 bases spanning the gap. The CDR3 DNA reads TGTGCCAGCAGCTCCAACCCGGGGGCCAGCAATCAGCCCCAGCATTTT. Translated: CASSSNPGASNQPQHF. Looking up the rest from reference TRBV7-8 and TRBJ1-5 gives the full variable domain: GAGVSQSPRYKVAKRGQDVALRCDPISGHVSLFWYQQALGQGPEFLTYFQNEAQLDKSGLPSDRFFAERPEGSVSTLKIQRTQQEDSAVYLCASSSNPGASNQPQHFGDGTRLSIL.

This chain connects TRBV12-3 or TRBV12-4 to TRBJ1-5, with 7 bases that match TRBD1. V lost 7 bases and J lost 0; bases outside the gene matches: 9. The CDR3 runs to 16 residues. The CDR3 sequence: CASTQGGTYSNQPQHF. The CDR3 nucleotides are TGTGCCAGCACCCAGGGGGGGACCTATAGCAATCAGCCCCAGCATTTT.

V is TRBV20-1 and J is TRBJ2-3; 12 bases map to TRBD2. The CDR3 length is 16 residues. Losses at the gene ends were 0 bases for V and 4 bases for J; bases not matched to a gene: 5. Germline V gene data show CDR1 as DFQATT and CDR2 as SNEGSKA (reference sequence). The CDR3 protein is CSAREPSGGVSDTQYF. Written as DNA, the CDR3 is TGCAGTGCTAGAGAACCTAGCGGGGGGGTGTCAGATACGCAGTATTTT.

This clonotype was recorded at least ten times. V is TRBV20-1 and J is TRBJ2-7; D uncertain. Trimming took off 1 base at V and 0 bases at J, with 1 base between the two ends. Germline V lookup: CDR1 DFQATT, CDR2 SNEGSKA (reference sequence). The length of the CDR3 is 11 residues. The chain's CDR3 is CSARVSYEQYF. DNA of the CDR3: TGCAGTGCTAGAGTCTCCTACGAGCAGTACTTC.

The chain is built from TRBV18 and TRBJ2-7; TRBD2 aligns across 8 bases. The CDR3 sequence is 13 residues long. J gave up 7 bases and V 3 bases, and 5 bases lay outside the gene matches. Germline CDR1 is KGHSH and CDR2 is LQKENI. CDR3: CASSPNAGGEQYF. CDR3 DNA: TGTGCCAGCTCACCGAATGCGGGGGGAGAGCAGTACTTC.

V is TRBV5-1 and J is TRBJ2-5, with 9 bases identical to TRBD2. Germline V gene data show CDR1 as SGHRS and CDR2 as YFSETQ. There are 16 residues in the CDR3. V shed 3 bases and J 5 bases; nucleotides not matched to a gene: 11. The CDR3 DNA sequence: TGCGCCAGCAGCTGGATACCAGCGGGGGGCGGGGAGACCCAGTACTTC. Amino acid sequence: CASSWIPAGGGETQYF.

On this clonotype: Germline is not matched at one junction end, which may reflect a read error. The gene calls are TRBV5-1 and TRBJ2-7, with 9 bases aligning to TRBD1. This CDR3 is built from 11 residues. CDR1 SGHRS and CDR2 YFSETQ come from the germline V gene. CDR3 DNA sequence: TGCGCCAGCAGCCGGGACAGGGAAAGGGCCTTC. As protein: CASSRDRERAF.

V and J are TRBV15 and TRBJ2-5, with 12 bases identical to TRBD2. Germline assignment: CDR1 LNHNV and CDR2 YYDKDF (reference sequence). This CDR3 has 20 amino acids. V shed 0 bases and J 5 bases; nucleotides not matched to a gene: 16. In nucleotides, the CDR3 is TGTGCCACCAGCAGAGATTTCTCCACTAGCGGGAGGATGGCAGGGGAGACCCAGTACTTC. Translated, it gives CATSRDFSTSGRMAGETQYF.

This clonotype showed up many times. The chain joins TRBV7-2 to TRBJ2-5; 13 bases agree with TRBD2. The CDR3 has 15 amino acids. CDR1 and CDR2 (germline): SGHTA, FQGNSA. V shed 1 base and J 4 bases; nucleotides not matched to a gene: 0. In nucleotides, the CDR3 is TGTGCCAGCAGCTTAGGGACTAGCGGGAGAGAGACCCAGTACTTC. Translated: CASSLGTSGRETQYF.